This TCR beta chain derives from a study of regulatory T cells in long-lasting Graves disease. The study, taken as a whole, reports: Persistent disease was characterized by preferential usage of TRBV28, TRBJ1-2 and TRBJ2-5.

Combining iRepertoire HTBI primers with Arm-PCR of CDR3 regions, the authors built TCR beta libraries. TCRdb independently ran MiXCR on the multiplex PCR reads; one entry per CDR3 protein. The table includes roughly 400,000 distinct CDR3 sequences, about a sixth detected once. Ten or more counts support this clonotype. What it recognizes is unknown. Described time point: newly diagnosed GD, antithyroid drugs for less than 3 months. From PBMCs, RNA was extracted and then used to make the TCR library. With 3 bases removed from V and 4 bases from J, the gap between germline ends came to 4 bases. The CDR3 is made up of 12 amino acids. In germline, CDR1 is DFQATT, CDR2 SNEGSKA (reference sequence). The data were also submitted as part of a second study, on T cells in Graves' hyperthyroidism and ophthalmopathy.

The sequences come from peripheral blood mononuclear cells (PBMCs), collected at new diagnosis, from a patient treated with antithyroid drugs. This clonotype was obtained from a woman under 30 with Graves disease. The V call is TRBV20-1, the J call TRBJ2-6, with unresolved D. CDR3 loop: CSARGGANVLTF. The CDR3 nucleotides are TGCAGTGCTAGGGGGGGGGCCAACGTCCTGACTTTC.